This TCR beta chain was obtained from a study of radiotherapy plus CTLA-4 blockade in lung cancer. Generated by immunoSEQ multiplex PCR, the TCRdb table keeps only in-frame clones and is missing some. The table shows some 110,000 clones, with 81% occurring only once. Patients in the study, people with chemo-refractory metastatic non-small-cell lung cancer, received focal radiation plus ipilimumab CTLA-4 blockade. V was trimmed by 5 bases and J by 2 bases, leaving 15 bases between them. Per germline, CDR1 SEHNR and CDR2 FQNEAQ (reference sequence). The CDR3 extends over 15 amino acids. A note on this clone: No antigen is known for it.

Findings and caveats of the study: Among blood TCR repertoires after radiotherapy plus ipilimumab, tumor-derived clones expanded.

The V call is TRBV7-9, the J call TRBJ2-5; no definite D call. The specimen was peripheral blood, collected from a patient treated with radiotherapy plus ipilimumab. The TCR was taken from a human donor with non-small cell lung cancer that progressed on radiotherapy plus ipilimumab. Some clones in this sample may be carry-over from other donors' samples. The CDR3 here is CASSIYRTFQETQYF. The CDR3 DNA follows: TGTGCCAGCAGCATCTATCGAACCTTTCAAGAGACCCAGTACTTC. The variable domain in full, with the rest retrieved from reference TRBV7-9 and TRBJ2-5, is DTGVSQNPRHKITKRGQNVTFRCDPISEHNRLYWYRQTLGQGPEFLTYFQNEAQLEKSRLLSDRFSAERPKGSFSTLEIQRTEQGDSAMYLCASSIYRTFQETQYFGPGTRLLVL.